This entry lists 22 T cell receptor beta chains sequenced from one sample in a study of CD8 T cells in Susac syndrome (dated by TCRdb to between 2017 and 2020). Receptors were amplified or captured by the immunoSEQ multiplex PCR assay. RNA was extracted using the RNeasy kit, and about 0.5 to 1 microgram was reverse transcribed with random hexamers. The public reads were run again by TCRdb, first through fastp at Q25 and then through MiXCR, and only productive beta chains were kept. CDR3 protein sequences are deduplicated, and each keeps its most common genes and DNA. Within this sample are around 150,000 distinct CDR3 sequences, with approximately 95% of them counted one time only. The top ten hold around 0.08% of the sample. Material: CD4+ T cells from PBMCs. These receptors originate from a human donor with Susac syndrome.

The rearrangement uses TRBV27 and TRBJ1-4, with TRBD1 matching over 7 bases. Germline-derived CDR1 and CDR2 are MNHEY and SMNVEV (reference sequence). Losses at the gene ends were 3 bases for V and 4 bases for J; bases not matched to a gene: 2. The CDR3 has 14 amino acids. The CDR3 loop is CASSFRDSNEKLFF. CDR3 coding DNA: TGTGCCAGCAGTTTCCGGGACAGTAATGAAAAACTGTTTTTT.

The chain joins TRBV18 to TRBJ2-1; 7 bases agree with TRBD2. The CDR3 is 14 residues long. V lost 4 bases to trimming and J lost 7 bases; unmatched junction nucleotides: 7. Germline V gene lookup returns CDR1 KGHSH and CDR2 LQKENI. The DNA of the CDR3 is TGTGCCAGCTCACGGACGGGGGGTACAAATGAGCAGTTCTTC. Its translation: CASSRTGGTNEQFF.

This chain connects TRBV11-2 to TRBJ1-2; D uncertain. The CDR3 totals 14 residues. The V end lost 4 bases, the J end lost 8 bases, and 17 bases lay between the germline ends. The germline CDR1 and CDR2 sequences are SGHAT and FQNNGV. The CDR3 region has the DNA TGTGCCAGCAGCTCACGGACGGCCCACGGGGGCTACACCTTC. Translated, it gives CASSSRTAHGGYTF. Filled out from reference TRBV11-2 and TRBJ1-2, the complete variable domain reads EAGVAQSPRYKIIEKRQSVAFWCNPISGHATLYWYQQILGQGPKLLIQFQNNGVVDDSQLPKDRFSAERLKGVDSTLKIQPAKLEDSAVYLCASSSRTAHGGYTFGSGTRLTVV.

This chain connects TRBV5-1 to TRBJ2-5, with D possibly called TRBD1 or TRBD2 (5 bases each). Germline V gives CDR1 SGHRS, CDR2 YFSETQ. Between the trimmed V and J ends, which lost 0 bases and 5 bases, there was a span of 11 bases. The CDR3 runs 14 residues. DNA of the CDR3: TGCGCCAGCAGCTTGGCCGGGGCGTTGGAGACCCAGTACTTC. It yields the protein CASSLAGALETQYF.

The chain links TRBV19 to TRBJ1-1; D gene ambiguous. The CDR3 totals 13 residues. Trimming left V 4 bases short and J 5 bases short, with 11 bases between. Looked up from germline, CDR1 is LNHDA and CDR2 is SQIVND (reference sequence). CDR3 bases: TGTGCCAGTAGTACTGGTGGGGAGACTGAAGCTTTCTTT. This translates into CASSTGGETEAFF.

This chain links TRBV12-3 or TRBV12-4 with TRBJ2-7; possibly TRBD1 for D (6 bases). V shed 6 bases and J shed 0 bases, with 9 bases lying between them. The CDR3 has 13 residues. The CDR3 here is CASSRDTSYEQYF. CDR3 DNA: TGTGCCAGCAGCAGGGACACCTCCTACGAGCAGTACTTC.

The chain uses TRBV10-2 and TRBJ2-1; TRBD2 matches at 13 bases. Unmatched junction bases numbered 4, after V lost 5 bases and J lost 6 bases. Germline V gene lookup returns CDR1 WSHSY and CDR2 SAAADI. The length of the CDR3 is 15 residues. CDR3 sequence (DNA): TGCGCCAGCAGTAGCACTAGCGGGAGGGTCAATGAGCAGTTCTTC. It is translated as CASSSTSGRVNEQFF.

This chain uses TRBV4-1 with TRBJ2-5; a possible D gene is TRBD1 (5 bases). Germline V gene data show CDR1 as MGHRA and CDR2 as YSYEKL. The V end lost 1 base, the J end lost 2 bases, and 8 bases lay between the germline ends. The CDR3 totals 14 residues. The DNA for the CDR3 is TGCGCCAGCAGCCAAGGGACACCGCAAGAGACCCAGTACTTC. Its protein product is CASSQGTPQETQYF.

This chain joins TRBV2 and TRBJ2-1, with 9 bases fitting TRBD2. The CDR3 has 15 residues. Germline V gives CDR1 SNHLY, CDR2 FYNNEI. The J segment lost 12 bases and the V segment lost 5 bases, leaving 14 bases of the junction unmatched. DNA of the CDR3: TGTGCCAGCAGTTTGCCGTCCGGGACTAGCCATCCGCAGTTCTTC. Translated, it gives CASSLPSGTSHPQFF.

The chain links TRBV19 to TRBJ1-2, with 10 bases that match TRBD1. Germline trimming cut 8 bases from V and 2 bases from J; bases unmatched to any gene: 8. The CDR3 loop spans 15 amino acids. Germline CDR1 and CDR2: LNHDA and SQIVND (reference sequence). CDR3 in amino acids: CASGDRDRGNYGYTF. CDR3 coding DNA: TGTGCCAGTGGGGACCGGGACAGGGGCAACTATGGCTACACCTTC. Combining the CDR3 with reference TRBV19 and TRBJ1-2 gives the whole variable domain DGGITQSPKYLFRKEGQNVTLSCEQNLNHDAMYWYRQDPGQGLRLIYYSQIVNDFQKGDIAEGYSVSREKKESFPLTVTSAQKNPTAFYLCASGDRDRGNYGYTFGSGTRLTVV.

The chain employs TRBV12-3 or TRBV12-4 and TRBJ1-1, with a possible D match to TRBD1 (5 bases). Trimming took off 7 bases at V and 3 bases at J, with 18 bases between the two ends. CDR3 length: 15 residues. The CDR3 spells CASTLKGRRDTEAFF. CDR3 bases: TGTGCCAGCACCCTCAAGGGGCGAAGGGACACTGAAGCTTTCTTT.

The chain links TRBV5-1 to TRBJ2-7, with 9 bases identical to TRBD1. This CDR3 contains 16 residues. V dropped 1 base and J dropped 5; count of bases not matched to a gene: 10. Germline values: CDR1 SGHRS, CDR2 YFSETQ. The CDR3 sequence: CASSLLGQGAEDEQYF. The CDR3 bases are TGCGCCAGCAGCTTGTTGGGACAGGGAGCCGAGGACGAGCAGTACTTC.

This chain joins TRBV20-1 and TRBJ2-1, with 10 nucleotides matching TRBD2. CDR1 is DFQATT, CDR2 SNEGSKA, per germline (reference sequence). The CDR3 length is 14 residues. V was pared by 1 base and J by 6 bases, with 3 bases of the junction left unmatched. The CDR3 spells CSARGTSGTNEQFF. The CDR3 nucleotides are TGCAGTGCTAGAGGGACTAGCGGAACCAATGAGCAGTTCTTC.

The gene calls are TRBV2 and TRBJ1-1; D gene ambiguous. Trimming took off 7 bases at V and 3 bases at J, with 12 bases between the two ends. Germline V gene sequence: CDR1 SNHLY, CDR2 FYNNEI. The CDR3 loop spans 13 amino acids. CDR3 nucleotide sequence: TGTGCCAGCACCCCCCTAAGAGACACTGAAGCTTTCTTT. This codes for CASTPLRDTEAFF.

As DNA, the CDR3 is TGCAGCGCACGGGGAGGACAGGAGAGCACTGAAGCTTTCTTT. As protein: CSARGGQESTEAFF. The J gene is TRBJ1-1, the V gene TRBV29-1; 7 bases align to TRBD1. Germline lookup yields CDR1 SQVTM and CDR2 ANQGSEA. The junction had 12 bases not matched to a gene; V was cut back by 7 bases and J by 4 bases. CDR3 length: 14 residues.

The gene calls are TRBV7-2 and TRBJ1-2; D gene unclear. The CDR3 loop spans 14 amino acids. From germline, CDR1 is SGHTA and CDR2 FQGNSA. Trimming took off 1 base at V and 4 bases at J, with 10 bases between the two ends. Here the CDR3 reads CASSLGLASYGYTF. DNA for the CDR3: TGTGCCAGCAGCTTAGGATTGGCAAGCTATGGCTACACCTTC.

The chain combines TRBV20-1 with TRBJ1-1, with unresolved D. CDR1 is DFQATT and CDR2 is SNEGSKA in the germline V gene (reference sequence). V lost 2 bases, J lost 3 bases, and 10 bases lay in between. The CDR3 spans 13 residues. The DNA of the CDR3 is TGCAGTGCTAGACGGGCGAAGGACACTGAAGCTTTCTTT. It yields the protein CSARRAKDTEAFF.

The chain carries TRBV2 and TRBJ2-1; 11 bases are shared with TRBD2. The CDR3 length is 15 residues. Germline values: CDR1 SNHLY, CDR2 FYNNEI. V shed 6 bases, J shed 9 bases, and the junction held 10 bases outside the gene matches. CDR3 sequence reads: CASRLGSGGAAEQFF. The CDR3 DNA reads as TGTGCCAGCAGGTTGGGTAGCGGGGGGGCCGCTGAGCAGTTCTTC. Full variable domain (remainder filled in from reference TRBV2 and TRBJ2-1): EPEVTQTPSHQVTQMGQEVILRCVPISNHLYFYWYRQILGQKVEFLVSFYNNEISEKSEIFDDQFSVERPDGSNFTLKIRSTKLEDSAMYFCASRLGSGGAAEQFFGPGTRLTVL.

This clonotype was seen just once. CDR3 nucleotides: TGTGCCAGCAGCCAATTCGACACGGATGGCTACACCTTC. Translation: CASSQFDTDGYTF. The chain joins TRBV3-1 to TRBJ1-2; D is unclear. The CDR3 is made up of 13 amino acids. Germline CDR1 and CDR2: LGHDT and YNNKEL (reference sequence). The V end lost 2 bases, the J end lost 6 bases, and 10 bases lay between the germline ends.

The V gene is TRBV25-1, the J gene TRBJ2-2, with D tentatively TRBD2 (5 bases). Between the trimmed V and J ends, which lost 7 bases and 7 bases, there was a span of 16 bases. The germline gives CDR1 MGHDK, CDR2 SYGVNS. This CDR3 comprises 14 residues. The CDR3 here is CASIPSTTSGELFF. CDR3 nucleotides: TGTGCCAGCATTCCATCCACCACTAGCGGGGAGCTGTTTTTT.

The V gene is TRBV15, the J gene TRBJ2-7; TRBD1 agrees at 9 bases. Germline-derived CDR1 and CDR2 are LNHNV and YYDKDF (reference sequence). The junction had 8 bases not matched to a gene; V was cut back by 2 bases and J by 6 bases. The length of the CDR3 is 15 residues. CDR3 protein: CATSRKSPGQGEQYF. CDR3 in DNA: TGTGCCACCAGCAGAAAATCTCCGGGACAGGGCGAGCAGTACTTC.

In its sample, this clonotype was seen once. The chain carries TRBV7-6 and TRBJ2-2; possible D gene TRBD1, 6 bases. CDR1 SGHVS and CDR2 FNYEAQ come from the germline V gene. V lost 8 bases to trimming and J lost 6 bases, with 10 bases between them. The CDR3 sequence is 12 residues long. CDR3 protein: CASGHRAGELFF. The DNA of the CDR3 is TGTGCCAGCGGCCACAGGGCCGGGGAGCTGTTTTTT.